Below, 31 T cell receptor beta chains from the same sample are listed, as sequenced in a study of early T cells in non-severe SARS-CoV-2 infection. TCRdb re-called the 5' RACE reads with MiXCR, one entry per CDR3 protein. The data contain about 98,000 distinct CDR3 sequences, 13% to 15% of them singletons. Sequences were obtained from whole blood. These receptors all come from an adult who was a healthcare worker with PCR-confirmed SARS-CoV-2 infection or an uninfected control (not recorded which).

The J gene is TRBJ2-1, the V gene TRBV3-1; D is perhaps TRBD2 (6 bases). The V and J ends lost 1 base and 4 bases respectively, with 11 bases between them. The CDR3 is made up of 15 amino acids. Germline loops: CDR1 LGHDT, CDR2 YNNKEL (reference sequence). CDR3 sequence: CASSQGTTLYNEQFF. The CDR3 DNA reads TGTGCCAGCAGCCAAGGGACTACTCTGTACAATGAGCAGTTCTTC.

The chain is built from TRBV11-2 and TRBJ2-5; 9 positions agree with TRBD2. Germline values: CDR1 SGHAT, CDR2 FQNNGV. This CDR3 region has 15 residues. V shed 5 bases and J 5 bases; nucleotides not matched to a gene: 9. The CDR3 reads CASSQAGTSIETQYF. CDR3 nucleotide sequence: TGTGCCAGCAGCCAAGCTGGGACTAGCATCGAGACCCAGTACTTC.

This clonotype was counted between two and nine times. The junction differs from germline at one of its ends, possibly a read error. This chain connects TRBV2 to TRBJ2-3, with TRBD1 identical over 10 bases. Germline V gene data show CDR1 as SNHLY and CDR2 as FYNNEI. This CDR3 comprises 15 residues. DNA of the CDR3: TGTGCCAGCAGGGAAGGGACAGGGGGCACAGATACGCAGTATTTT. Its protein product is CASREGTGGTDTQYF.

The chain is built from TRBV12-3 or TRBV12-4 and TRBJ2-1, with TRBD2 identical over 8 bases. After removal of 5 bases from V and 7 bases from J, the junction contained 10 bases not matched to a gene. This CDR3 is 15 amino acids long. The chain's CDR3 is CASSLSGRSGNEQFF. CDR3 nucleotide sequence: TGTGCCAGCAGTCTCAGCGGGAGATCAGGAAATGAGCAGTTCTTC.

V gene TRBV9 combines with J gene TRBJ2-7, with 7 nucleotides matching TRBD2. This CDR3 spans 16 amino acids. The ends lost 0 bases at V and 3 bases at J; junction bases unmatched: 9. Per the germline V gene, CDR1 is SGDLS and CDR2 is YYNGEE. CDR3 bases: TGTGCCAGCAGCGTAGCGGGAGGAGGATTGTTCTACGAGCAGTACTTC. Translating it yields CASSVAGGGLFYEQYF.

This clonotype was detected a few times. The V gene is TRBV29-1, the J gene TRBJ2-5, with D unresolved. V dropped 4 bases and J dropped 0 bases, with 9 bases sitting between them. This CDR3 has 13 amino acids. Germline V CDR1 and CDR2: SQVTM, ANQGSEA. The CDR3 DNA reads as TGCAGCGTTGTAGTCCAAAACCAAGAGACCCAGTACTTC. Protein: CSVVVQNQETQYF.

This chain joins TRBV2 and TRBJ2-1; 10 bases match TRBD2. There are 14 residues in the CDR3. CDR1 SNHLY and CDR2 FYNNEI come from the germline V gene. V shed 7 bases, J shed 3 bases, and the junction held 3 bases outside the gene matches. CDR3 nucleotides: TGTGCCAGCACCGGGACTAGCGTCTACAATGAGCAGTTCTTC. Protein sequence: CASTGTSVYNEQFF. Drawing the rest from reference TRBV2 and TRBJ2-1, the complete variable domain is EPEVTQTPSHQVTQMGQEVILRCVPISNHLYFYWYRQILGQKVEFLVSFYNNEISEKSEIFDDQFSVERPDGSNFTLKIRSTKLEDSAMYFCASTGTSVYNEQFFGPGTRLTVL.

This clonotype came up a few times. The rearrangement links TRBV7-2 to TRBJ2-3; no clear D gene. CDR3 size: 13 residues. The germline V gene encodes CDR1 SGHTA and CDR2 FQGNSA. The V end was cut by 3 bases, the J end by 6 bases, with 10 bases between. CDR3 bases: TGTGCCAGCAGCTTGGGCAGGTTGGATACGCAGTATTTT. Its protein is CASSLGRLDTQYF.

Turning to this clonotype: A read error may produce the germline difference seen at one junction end. This chain links TRBV6-6 with TRBJ1-4, with 9 positions matching TRBD1. CDR1 and CDR2 from the germline V gene are MNHNY and SVGAGI (reference sequence). The CDR3 covers 17 residues. The CDR3 spells CVSSYRQGGSTNEKLFF. The DNA of the CDR3 is TGTGTCAGCAGTTACCGACAGGGGGGGTCAACTAATGAAAAACTGTTTTTT.

Only a few counts were recorded for this clonotype. The chain carries TRBV5-1 and TRBJ1-2; 7 bases fit TRBD1. The germline V gene encodes CDR1 SGHRS and CDR2 YFSETQ. CDR3 size: 14 residues. With V trimmed by 4 bases and J by 6 bases, 9 bases remained unmatched. Written as DNA, the CDR3 is TGCGCCAGCAGCCTAGACAGGGAGGTGAATGGCTACACCTTC. Protein product: CASSLDREVNGYTF.

This clonotype was seen more than once but under ten times. The V and J genes are TRBV11-2 and TRBJ2-7; possibly TRBD1 for D (7 bases). Trimming removed 1 base from V and 6 bases from J, with 13 bases in between. The CDR3 contains 14 residues. Germline V gene sequence: CDR1 SGHAT, CDR2 FQNNGV. CDR3 nucleotide sequence: TGTGCCAGCAGCTTAGGGGCAGGGGGGCGCGAGCAGTACTTC. Protein sequence: CASSLGAGGREQYF. Supplemented by reference TRBV11-2 and TRBJ2-7, the full variable domain reads EAGVAQSPRYKIIEKRQSVAFWCNPISGHATLYWYQQILGQGPKLLIQFQNNGVVDDSQLPKDRFSAERLKGVDSTLKIQPAKLEDSAVYLCASSLGAGGREQYFGPGTRLTVT.

This clonotype came up a few times. The chain recombines TRBV21-1 with TRBJ1-6; the table names TRBD1, a call not compared with the DNA. TRBV21-1 represents a pseudogene. CDR3 length: 13 amino acids. Here the CDR3 DNA reads TGTGCCAGCAGCTCCCAGGGGAGGTCACCCCTCCACTTT. It is translated as CASSSQGRSPLHF.

This clonotype was recorded at least ten times. In DNA, the CDR3 is TGTGCCAGCAGCTTCGGGACTAGCGGGACCTCCTACAATGAGCAGTTCTTC. Translating it yields CASSFGTSGTSYNEQFF. V gene TRBV5-6 combines with J gene TRBJ2-1; 13 nucleotides agree with TRBD2. The length of the CDR3 is 17 residues. Germline values: CDR1 SGHDT, CDR2 YYEEEE. J lost 0 bases, V lost 2 bases, and 2 bases had no gene match.

The chain combines TRBV5-5 with TRBJ1-4; D may be TRBD1 (5 bases). With 0 bases removed from V and 8 bases from J, the gap between germline ends came to 11 bases. CDR3 length: 14 amino acids. Germline CDR1 reads SGHKS; CDR2 reads YYEKEE (reference sequence). CDR3 amino acids: CASSLGGLPEKLFF. CDR3 nucleotide sequence: TGTGCCAGCAGCTTGGGGGGCCTCCCGGAAAAACTGTTTTTT.

This clonotype has a handful of counts. The V call is TRBV9, the J call TRBJ1-1; 9 bases are a match to TRBD1. V shed 5 bases and J 5 bases; nucleotides not matched to a gene: 4. Germline assignment: CDR1 SGDLS and CDR2 YYNGEE. The CDR3 runs 13 residues. This chain's CDR3 is CASRGTGYTEAFF. For the CDR3, the DNA is TGTGCCAGCAGAGGGACAGGGTATACTGAAGCTTTCTTT.

A remark on this clonotype: The conserved closing phenylalanine or tryptophan is absent in this CDR3, likely reflecting a read error. The genes are TRBV11-2 and TRBJ2-7; D remains unclear. This CDR3 comprises 13 residues. The V end lost 0 bases, the J end lost 4 bases, and 7 bases lay between the germline ends. Germline V CDR1 and CDR2: SGHAT, FQNNGV. The CDR3 here is CASSLDPGYEQYL. CDR3 bases: TGTGCCAGCAGCTTAGATCCTGGGTACGAGCAGTACCTC.

The chain is built from TRBV6-5 and TRBJ2-7; a possible D gene is TRBD1 (6 bases). The CDR3 spans 12 residues. The V gene lost 6 bases and the J gene lost 5 bases, with 11 bases spanning the gap. CDR1 is MNHEY and CDR2 is SVGAGI in the germline V gene. The CDR3 bases are TGTGCCAGCAGGGGGGCCCTCCACGAGCAGTACTTC. Translated: CASRGALHEQYF.

The chain links TRBV4-1 to TRBJ1-1, with a possible D match to TRBD1 (6 bases). Looked up from germline, CDR1 is MGHRA and CDR2 is YSYEKL. Trimming removed 4 bases from V and 3 bases from J, with 12 bases in between. This CDR3 region has 14 residues. The CDR3 DNA is TGCGCCAGCAGCCGTCACCCAGGGGACACTGAAGCTTTCTTT. Translating it yields CASSRHPGDTEAFF.

The rearrangement uses TRBV5-5 and TRBJ2-2, with TRBD2 as a possible D gene (6 bases). The CDR3 covers 15 residues. Germline lookup yields CDR1 SGHKS and CDR2 YYEKEE (reference sequence). Trimming shortened V by 4 bases and J by 1 base, and 11 bases separated the two germline ends. CDR3 in DNA: TGTGCCAGCAGCCCGACTAGTCAGAACACCGGGGAGCTGTTTTTT. Translating it yields CASSPTSQNTGELFF.

In this sample, this clonotype turned up once. This chain links TRBV7-9 with TRBJ2-5, with D maybe TRBD2 (5 bases). Trimming removed 0 bases from V and 2 bases from J, with 7 bases in between. This CDR3 region has 14 residues. Germline assignment: CDR1 SEHNR and CDR2 FQNEAQ (reference sequence). The CDR3 region has the DNA TGTGCCAGCAGCTTAGCCGGAGGTCAAGAGACCCAGTACTTC. Translated: CASSLAGGQETQYF.

The rearrangement uses TRBV4-1 and TRBJ2-1, with D tentatively TRBD2 (6 bases). Germline CDR1 is MGHRA and CDR2 is YSYEKL. Trimming cost V 4 bases and J 3 bases, with 16 bases left between them. The CDR3 has 16 amino acids. DNA of the CDR3: TGCGCCAGCAGCCCGTTGGGACTTCGAGTCTACAATGAGCAGTTCTTC. This gives the protein CASSPLGLRVYNEQFF.

The chain employs TRBV7-9 and TRBJ2-1; 11 nucleotides match TRBD2. CDR1 and CDR2 (germline): SEHNR, FQNEAQ (reference sequence). Losses at the gene ends were 4 bases for V and 4 bases for J; bases not matched to a gene: 12. The CDR3 totals 18 residues. The CDR3 reads CASSSTVAGGPGYNEQFF. Written as DNA, the CDR3 is TGTGCCAGCAGCTCAACGGTAGCGGGAGGGCCGGGGTACAATGAGCAGTTCTTC.

This chain joins TRBV28 and TRBJ2-7, with D tentatively TRBD1 (7 bases). This CDR3 has 14 residues. Germline lookup yields CDR1 MDHEN and CDR2 SYDVKM. Trimming cost V 3 bases and J 8 bases, with 17 bases left between them. The CDR3 sequence: CASSLGGQTVQQYF. CDR3 nucleotides: TGTGCCAGCAGTTTGGGGGGACAGACTGTACAGCAGTACTTC.

This clonotype was seen a handful of times. The chain combines TRBV7-7 with TRBJ2-5; the match to TRBD1 covers 9 bases. The V segment lost 3 bases and the J segment 2 bases; nucleotides outside the gene matches: 4. CDR3 length equals 15 residues. Germline V gene sequence: CDR1 SSHAT, CDR2 FNYEAQ (reference sequence). For the CDR3, the DNA is TGTGCCAGCAGCTTTGGGGACAGGGATCAAGAGACCCAGTACTTC. Protein product: CASSFGDRDQETQYF.

This clonotype was observed a few times. The rearrangement uses TRBV5-1 and TRBJ2-6; D uncertain. CDR3 size: 18 residues. Deletions cut 0 bases from V and 0 bases from J, with 13 bases between. Germline CDR1 and CDR2: SGHRS and YFSETQ. CDR3 DNA sequence: TGCGCCAGCAGCTTGGACGGGTTTCAAAGCTCTGGGGCCAACGTCCTGACTTTC. Amino acid sequence: CASSLDGFQSSGANVLTF.

This clonotype was counted a few times. CDR3 amino acids: CSAKMGQGGNQPQHF. CDR3 bases: TGCAGTGCTAAAATGGGACAGGGCGGCAATCAGCCCCAGCATTTT. The chain is built from TRBV20-1 and TRBJ1-5; 9 bases match TRBD1. V dropped 4 bases and J dropped 2; count of bases not matched to a gene: 6. The CDR3 is 15 amino acids. The germline CDR1 and CDR2 sequences are DFQATT and SNEGSKA (reference sequence).

J is TRBJ1-2 and V is TRBV3-1, with D perhaps matching TRBD1 (6 bases). Germline assignment: CDR1 LGHDT and CDR2 YNNKEL (reference sequence). The ends were cut back, 6 bases at V and 4 bases at J, with 15 bases in the middle. CDR3 length: 14 residues. The CDR3 DNA is TGTGCCAGCAGTCCGACTCCAGGGGCCTATGGCTACACCTTC. As protein: CASSPTPGAYGYTF.

This chain links TRBV15 with TRBJ2-5, with D unresolved. The CDR3 spans 12 residues. The V gene's germline CDR1 is LNHNV and CDR2 YYDKDF (reference sequence). Trimming cost V 0 bases and J 5 bases, with 4 bases left between them. For the CDR3, the DNA is TGTGCCACCAGCAGAGATATGGAGACCCAGTACTTC. Its protein product is CATSRDMETQYF.

This clonotype was counted a few times. V gene TRBV29-1 combines with J gene TRBJ2-7, with 7 bases lining up with TRBD2. With 4 bases clipped from V and 3 bases from J, the junction kept 6 bases outside the gene matches. The germline gives CDR1 SQVTM, CDR2 ANQGSEA. The CDR3 is 13 amino acids. CDR3 in DNA: TGCAGCGTTGTGGGCGGGAGCCGCTACGAGCAGTACTTC. Residues: CSVVGGSRYEQYF.

The rearrangement joins TRBV29-1 to TRBJ2-3; D ambiguous. Trimming took off 2 bases at V and 3 bases at J, with 0 bases between the two ends. The germline V gene encodes CDR1 SQVTM and CDR2 ANQGSEA. This CDR3 is built from 10 residues. The CDR3 bases are TGCAGCGTTGAAACAGATACGCAGTATTTT. It codes for CSVETDTQYF.

The chain employs TRBV10-3 and TRBJ2-1; TRBD2 matches 12 bases. Per the germline V gene, CDR1 is ENHRY and CDR2 is SYGVKD. This CDR3 is built from 15 residues. V shed 4 bases and J 6 bases; nucleotides not matched to a gene: 4. The CDR3 DNA follows: TGTGCCATCAGTGCCGGGACTAGCGGGTTCAATGAGCAGTTCTTC. Its protein product is CAISAGTSGFNEQFF.